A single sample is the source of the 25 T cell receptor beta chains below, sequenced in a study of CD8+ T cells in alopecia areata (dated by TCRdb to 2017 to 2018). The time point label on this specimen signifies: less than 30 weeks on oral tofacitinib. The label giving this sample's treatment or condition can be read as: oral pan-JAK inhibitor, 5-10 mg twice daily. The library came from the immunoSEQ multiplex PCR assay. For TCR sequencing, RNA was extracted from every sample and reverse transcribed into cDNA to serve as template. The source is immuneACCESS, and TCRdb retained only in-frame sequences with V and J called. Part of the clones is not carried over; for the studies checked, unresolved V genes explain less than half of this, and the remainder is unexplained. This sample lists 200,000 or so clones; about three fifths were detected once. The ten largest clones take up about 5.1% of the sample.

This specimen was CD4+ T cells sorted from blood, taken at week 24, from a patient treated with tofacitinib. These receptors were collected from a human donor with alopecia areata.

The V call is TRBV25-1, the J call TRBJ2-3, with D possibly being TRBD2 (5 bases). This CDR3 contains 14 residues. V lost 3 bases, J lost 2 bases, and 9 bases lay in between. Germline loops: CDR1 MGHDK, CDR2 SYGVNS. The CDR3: CASSDPGYTDTQYF. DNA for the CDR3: TGTGCCAGCAGTGATCCGGGATACACAGATACGCAGTATTTT.

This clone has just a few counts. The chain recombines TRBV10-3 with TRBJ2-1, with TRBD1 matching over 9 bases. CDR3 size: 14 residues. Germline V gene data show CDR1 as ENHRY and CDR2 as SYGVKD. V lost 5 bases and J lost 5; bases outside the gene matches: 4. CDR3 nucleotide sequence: TGTGCCATCAGTTTCCGGGACAGGGACAATGAGCAGTTCTTC. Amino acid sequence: CAISFRDRDNEQFF.

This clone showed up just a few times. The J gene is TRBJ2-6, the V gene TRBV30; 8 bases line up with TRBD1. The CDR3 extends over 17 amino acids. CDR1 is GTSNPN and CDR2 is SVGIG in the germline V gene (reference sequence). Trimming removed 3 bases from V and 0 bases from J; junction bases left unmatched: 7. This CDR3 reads CAWSKGQGDSGANVLTF. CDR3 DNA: TGTGCCTGGAGCAAAGGACAGGGTGACTCTGGGGCCAACGTCCTGACTTTC.

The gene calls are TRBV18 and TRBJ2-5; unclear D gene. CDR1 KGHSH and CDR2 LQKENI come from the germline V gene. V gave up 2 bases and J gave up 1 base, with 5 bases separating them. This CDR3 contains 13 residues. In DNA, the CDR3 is TGTGCCAGCTCACCAGAGGCCCAAGAGACCCAGTACTTC. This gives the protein CASSPEAQETQYF.

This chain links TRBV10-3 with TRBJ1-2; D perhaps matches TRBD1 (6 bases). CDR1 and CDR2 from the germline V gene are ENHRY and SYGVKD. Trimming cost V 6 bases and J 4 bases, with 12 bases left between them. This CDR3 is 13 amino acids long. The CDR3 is CAISEGGGYGYTF. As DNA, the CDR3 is TGTGCCATCAGCGAGGGGGGCGGCTATGGCTACACCTTC.

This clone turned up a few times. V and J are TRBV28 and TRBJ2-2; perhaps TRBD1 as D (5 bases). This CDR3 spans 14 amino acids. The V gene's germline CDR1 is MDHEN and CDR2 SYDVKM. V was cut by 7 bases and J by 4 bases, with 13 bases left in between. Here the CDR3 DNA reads TGTGCCAGCACCCCCTCACAGGTCACCGGGGAGCTGTTTTTT. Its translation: CASTPSQVTGELFF. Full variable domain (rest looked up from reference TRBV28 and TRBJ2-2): DVKVTQSSRYLVKRTGEKVFLECVQDMDHENMFWYRQDPGLGLRLIYFSYDVKMKEKGDIPEGYSVSREKKERFSLILESASTNQTSMYLCASTPSQVTGELFFGEGSRLTVL.

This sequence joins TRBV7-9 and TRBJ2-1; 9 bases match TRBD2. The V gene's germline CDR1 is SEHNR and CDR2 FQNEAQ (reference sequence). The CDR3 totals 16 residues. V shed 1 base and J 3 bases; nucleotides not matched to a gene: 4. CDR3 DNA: TGTGCCAGCAGCTTAGAGACTAGCGGACTCTACAATGAGCAGTTCTTC. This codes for CASSLETSGLYNEQFF.

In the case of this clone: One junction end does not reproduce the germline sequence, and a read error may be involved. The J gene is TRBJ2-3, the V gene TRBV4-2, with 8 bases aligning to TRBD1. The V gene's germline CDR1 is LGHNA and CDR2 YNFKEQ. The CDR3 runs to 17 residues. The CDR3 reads CAGSQDHDRGGRDTQYF. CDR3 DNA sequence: TGTGCCGGCAGCCAAGATCATGACAGGGGAGGAAGAGATACGCAGTATTTT.

CDR3 sequence (DNA): TGTGCCACCAGCAGAGATCCCATGCTGGGCACTGAAGCTTTCTTT. This translates into CATSRDPMLGTEAFF. This chain uses TRBV15 with TRBJ1-1; D remains ambiguous. Trimming left V 0 bases short and J 4 bases short, with 12 bases between. From germline, CDR1 is LNHNV and CDR2 YYDKDF (reference sequence). There are 15 residues in the CDR3.

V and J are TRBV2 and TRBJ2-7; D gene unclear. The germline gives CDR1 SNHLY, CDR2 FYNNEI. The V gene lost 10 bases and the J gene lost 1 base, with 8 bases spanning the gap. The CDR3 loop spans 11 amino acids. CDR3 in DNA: TGTGCCACCAGGAATTCCTACGAGCAGTACTTC. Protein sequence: CATRNSYEQYF.

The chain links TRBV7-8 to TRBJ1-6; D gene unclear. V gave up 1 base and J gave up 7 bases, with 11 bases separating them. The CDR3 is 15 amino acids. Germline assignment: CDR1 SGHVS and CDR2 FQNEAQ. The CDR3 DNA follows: TGTGCCAGCAGCTTAGAGGGTGTAAGGAATTCACCCCTCCACTTT. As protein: CASSLEGVRNSPLHF. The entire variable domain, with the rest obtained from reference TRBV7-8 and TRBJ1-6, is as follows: GAGVSQSPRYKVAKRGQDVALRCDPISGHVSLFWYQQALGQGPEFLTYFQNEAQLDKSGLPSDRFFAERPEGSVSTLKIQRTQQEDSAVYLCASSLEGVRNSPLHFGNGTRLTVT.

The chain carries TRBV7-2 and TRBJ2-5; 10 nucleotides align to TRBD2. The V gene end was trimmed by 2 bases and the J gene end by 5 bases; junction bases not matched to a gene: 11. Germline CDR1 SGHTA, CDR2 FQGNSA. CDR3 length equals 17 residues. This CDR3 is CASSLTSLLAGDETQYF. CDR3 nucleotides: TGTGCCAGCAGCTTAACAAGCCTTCTAGCGGGAGACGAGACCCAGTACTTC.

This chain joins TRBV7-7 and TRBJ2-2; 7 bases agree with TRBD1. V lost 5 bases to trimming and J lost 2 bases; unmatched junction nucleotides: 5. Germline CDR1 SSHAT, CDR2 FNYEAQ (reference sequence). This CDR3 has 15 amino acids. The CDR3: CASSLGGSNTGELFF. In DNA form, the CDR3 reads TGTGCCAGCAGCCTAGGGGGCAGCAACACCGGGGAGCTGTTTTTT.

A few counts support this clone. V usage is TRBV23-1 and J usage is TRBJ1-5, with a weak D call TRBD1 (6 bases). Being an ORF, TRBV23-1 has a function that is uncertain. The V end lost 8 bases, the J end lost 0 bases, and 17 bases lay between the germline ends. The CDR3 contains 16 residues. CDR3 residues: CASQGGRDLSNQPQHF. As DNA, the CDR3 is TGCGCCAGCCAAGGGGGTAGGGACCTTAGCAATCAGCCCCAGCATTTT.

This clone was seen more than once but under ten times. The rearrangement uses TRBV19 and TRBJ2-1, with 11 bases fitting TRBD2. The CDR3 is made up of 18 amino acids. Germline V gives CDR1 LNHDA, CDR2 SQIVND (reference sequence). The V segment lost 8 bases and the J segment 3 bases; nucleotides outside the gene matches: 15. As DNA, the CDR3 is TGTGCCAGTGGGCCCGGGGGGCGACTAGCGGGGTACTACAATGAGCAGTTCTTC. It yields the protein CASGPGGRLAGYYNEQFF.

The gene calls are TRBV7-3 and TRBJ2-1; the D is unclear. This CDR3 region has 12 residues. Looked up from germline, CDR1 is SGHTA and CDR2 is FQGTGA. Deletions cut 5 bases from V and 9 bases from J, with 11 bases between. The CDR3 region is CASSIGSVEQFF. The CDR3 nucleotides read TGTGCCAGCAGCATAGGCAGTGTTGAGCAGTTCTTC.

This CDR3 reads CASSSGPDAEAFF. The DNA of the CDR3 is TGCGCCAGCAGCTCCGGGCCGGACGCTGAAGCTTTCTTT. V gene TRBV5-1 combines with J gene TRBJ1-1; no clear D gene. Germline CDR1 reads SGHRS; CDR2 reads YFSETQ. This CDR3 contains 13 residues. V gave up 3 bases and J gave up 6 bases, with 12 bases separating them.

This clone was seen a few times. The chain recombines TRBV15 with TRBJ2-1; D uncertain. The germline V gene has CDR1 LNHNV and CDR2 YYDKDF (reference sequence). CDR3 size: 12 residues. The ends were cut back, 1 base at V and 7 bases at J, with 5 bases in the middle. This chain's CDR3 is CATSRAGNEQFF. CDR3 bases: TGTGCCACCAGCAGAGCCGGGAATGAGCAGTTCTTC.

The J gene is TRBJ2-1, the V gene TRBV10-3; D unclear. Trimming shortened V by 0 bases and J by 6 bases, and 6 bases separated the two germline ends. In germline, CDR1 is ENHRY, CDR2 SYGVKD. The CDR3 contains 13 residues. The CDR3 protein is CAISESGSNEQFF. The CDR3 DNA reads TGTGCCATCAGTGAGTCAGGTAGCAATGAGCAGTTCTTC.

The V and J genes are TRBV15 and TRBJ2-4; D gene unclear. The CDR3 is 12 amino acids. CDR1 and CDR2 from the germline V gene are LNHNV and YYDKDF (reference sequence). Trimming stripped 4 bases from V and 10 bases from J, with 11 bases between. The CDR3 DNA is TGTGCCACCAGCAAGGAGAGACTTATTCAGTACTTC. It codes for CATSKERLIQYF. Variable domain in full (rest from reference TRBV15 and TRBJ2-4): DAMVIQNPRYQVTQFGKPVTLSCSQTLNHNVMYWYQQKSSQAPKLLFHYYDKDFNNEADTPDNFQSRRPNTSFCFLDIRSPGLGDTAMYLCATSKERLIQYFGAGTRLSVL.

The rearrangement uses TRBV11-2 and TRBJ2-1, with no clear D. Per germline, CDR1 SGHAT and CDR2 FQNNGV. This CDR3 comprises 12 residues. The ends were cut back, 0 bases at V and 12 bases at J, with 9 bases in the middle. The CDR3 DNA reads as TGTGCCAGCAGCTTAGAAAACCGTCGGCAGTTCTTC. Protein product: CASSLENRRQFF. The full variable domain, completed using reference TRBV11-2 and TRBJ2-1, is EAGVAQSPRYKIIEKRQSVAFWCNPISGHATLYWYQQILGQGPKLLIQFQNNGVVDDSQLPKDRFSAERLKGVDSTLKIQPAKLEDSAVYLCASSLENRRQFFGPGTRLTVL.

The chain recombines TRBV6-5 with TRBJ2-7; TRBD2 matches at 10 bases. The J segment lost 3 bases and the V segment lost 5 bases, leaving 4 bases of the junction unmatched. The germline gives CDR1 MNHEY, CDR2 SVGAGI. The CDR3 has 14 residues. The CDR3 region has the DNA TGTGCCAGCAGTAAGCGGGAGGGCGACTACGAGCAGTACTTC. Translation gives CASSKREGDYEQYF.

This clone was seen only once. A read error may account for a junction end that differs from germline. CDR3 region: CASCEASGNSWYF. CDR3 in DNA: TGTGCCAGCTGTGAGGCTAGCGGGAATTCGTGGTACTTC. The genes are TRBV25-1 and TRBJ2-7; 9 bases agree with TRBD2. This CDR3 region has 13 residues. CDR1 and CDR2 (germline): MGHDK, SYGVNS.

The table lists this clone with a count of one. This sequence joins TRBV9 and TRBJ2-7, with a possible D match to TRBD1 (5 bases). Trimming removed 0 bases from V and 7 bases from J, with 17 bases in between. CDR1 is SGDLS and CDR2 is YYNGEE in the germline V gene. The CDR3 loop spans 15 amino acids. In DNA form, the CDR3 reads TGTGCCAGCAGCGTAGAGGCGGAACCCTCAGGGGAGCAGTACTTC. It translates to CASSVEAEPSGEQYF.

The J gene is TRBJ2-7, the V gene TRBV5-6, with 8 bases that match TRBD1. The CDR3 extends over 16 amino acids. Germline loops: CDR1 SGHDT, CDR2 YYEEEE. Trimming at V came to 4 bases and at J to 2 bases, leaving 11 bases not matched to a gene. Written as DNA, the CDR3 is TGTGCCAGCAGCCGACCCCACAGGGGGATTACCTACGAGCAGTACTTC. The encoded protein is CASSRPHRGITYEQYF.